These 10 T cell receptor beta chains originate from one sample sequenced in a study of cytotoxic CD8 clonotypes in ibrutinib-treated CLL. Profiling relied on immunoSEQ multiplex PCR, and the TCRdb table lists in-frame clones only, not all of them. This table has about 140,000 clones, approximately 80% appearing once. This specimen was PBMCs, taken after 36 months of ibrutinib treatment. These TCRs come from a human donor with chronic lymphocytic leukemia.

CDR3 DNA sequence: TGTGCCACGTCGGGGACAGGTAGCAATCAGCCCCAGCATTTT. Translating it yields CATSGTGSNQPQHF. The rearrangement uses TRBV11-2 and TRBJ1-5; 8 bases match TRBD1. This CDR3 has 14 residues. Germline CDR1 reads SGHAT; CDR2 reads FQNNGV. Unmatched junction bases numbered 5, after V lost 10 bases and J lost 0 bases. The variable domain in full, with the rest retrieved from reference TRBV11-2 and TRBJ1-5, is EAGVAQSPRYKIIEKRQSVAFWCNPISGHATLYWYQQILGQGPKLLIQFQNNGVVDDSQLPKDRFSAERLKGVDSTLKIQPAKLEDSAVYLCATSGTGSNQPQHFGDGTRLSIL.

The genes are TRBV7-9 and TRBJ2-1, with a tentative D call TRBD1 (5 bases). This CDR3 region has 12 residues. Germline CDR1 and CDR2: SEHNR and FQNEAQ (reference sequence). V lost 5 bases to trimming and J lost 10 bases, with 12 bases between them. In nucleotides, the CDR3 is TGTGCCAGCAGCCTGGGGCAGACCGAGCAGTTCTTC. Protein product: CASSLGQTEQFF.

CDR3: CAWSDHLRDRGTDTQYF. CDR3 nucleotide sequence: TGTGCCTGGAGCGACCACCTCCGGGACAGGGGTACAGATACGCAGTATTTT. The rearrangement links TRBV30 to TRBJ2-3; 10 nucleotides line up with TRBD1. The CDR3 extends over 17 amino acids. After removal of 3 bases from V and 3 bases from J, the junction contained 12 bases not matched to a gene. From germline, CDR1 is GTSNPN and CDR2 SVGIG (reference sequence).

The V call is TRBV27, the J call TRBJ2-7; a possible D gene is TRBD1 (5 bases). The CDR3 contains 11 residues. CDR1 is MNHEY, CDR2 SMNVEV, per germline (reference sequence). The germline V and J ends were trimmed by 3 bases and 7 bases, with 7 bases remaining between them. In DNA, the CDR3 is TGTGCCAGCAGTTTCGACAGTGAGCAGTACTTC. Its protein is CASSFDSEQYF.

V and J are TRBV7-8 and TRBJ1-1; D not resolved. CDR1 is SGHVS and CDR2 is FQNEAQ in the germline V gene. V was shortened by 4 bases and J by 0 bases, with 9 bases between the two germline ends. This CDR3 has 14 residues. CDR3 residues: CASSSSTLNTEAFF. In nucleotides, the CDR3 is TGTGCCAGCAGCTCTTCTACCTTGAACACTGAAGCTTTCTTT.

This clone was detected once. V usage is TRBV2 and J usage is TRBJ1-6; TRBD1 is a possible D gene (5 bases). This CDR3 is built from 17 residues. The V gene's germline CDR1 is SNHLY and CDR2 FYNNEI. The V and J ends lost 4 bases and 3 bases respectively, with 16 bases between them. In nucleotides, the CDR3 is TGTGCCAGCAGTGGGATTCGGGGGGACCGCTATAATTCACCCCTCCACTTT. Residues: CASSGIRGDRYNSPLHF.

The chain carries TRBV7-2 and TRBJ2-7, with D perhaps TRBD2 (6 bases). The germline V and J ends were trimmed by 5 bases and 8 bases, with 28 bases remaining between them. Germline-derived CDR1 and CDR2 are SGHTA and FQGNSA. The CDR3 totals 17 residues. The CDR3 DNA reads TGTGCCAGCAGCCCCCCCAGGGATGGAGGGGTCTACGTCAAGCAGTACTTC. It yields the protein CASSPPRDGGVYVKQYF.

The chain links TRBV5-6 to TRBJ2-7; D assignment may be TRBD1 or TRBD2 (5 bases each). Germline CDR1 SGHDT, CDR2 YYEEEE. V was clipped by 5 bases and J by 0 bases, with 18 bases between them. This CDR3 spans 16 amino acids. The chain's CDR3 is CASRLRGAWISYEQYF. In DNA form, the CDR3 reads TGTGCCAGCAGGTTGAGAGGGGCTTGGATCTCCTACGAGCAGTACTTC.

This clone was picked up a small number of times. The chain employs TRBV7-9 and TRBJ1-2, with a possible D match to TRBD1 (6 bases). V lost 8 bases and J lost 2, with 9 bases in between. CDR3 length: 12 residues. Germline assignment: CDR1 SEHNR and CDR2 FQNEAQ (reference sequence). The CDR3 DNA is TGTGCCAGCTTTGGGGGCAACTATGGCTACACCTTC. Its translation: CASFGGNYGYTF.

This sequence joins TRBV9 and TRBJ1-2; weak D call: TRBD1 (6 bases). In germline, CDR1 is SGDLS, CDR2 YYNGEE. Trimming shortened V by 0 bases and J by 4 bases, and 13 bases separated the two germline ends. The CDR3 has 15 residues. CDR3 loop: CASSVDRDPFYGYTF. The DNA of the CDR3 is TGTGCCAGCAGCGTAGACAGGGATCCTTTCTATGGCTACACCTTC. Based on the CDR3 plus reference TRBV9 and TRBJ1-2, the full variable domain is DSGVTQTPKHLITATGQRVTLRCSPRSGDLSVYWYQQSLDQGLQFLIQYYNGEERAKGNILERFSAQQFPDLHSELNLSSLELGDSALYFCASSVDRDPFYGYTFGSGTRLTVV.